This T cell receptor beta chain was profiled in a study of technical replicates of blood from a few donors. The table came from immunoSEQ multiplex PCR; TCRdb's copy has only in-frame clones and leaves some out. This table holds some 70,000 clones, around 95% found once. Germline-derived CDR1 and CDR2 are KGHSH and LQKENI. The V and J ends lost 3 bases and 8 bases respectively, with 13 bases between them. The CDR3 has 14 amino acids. This chain connects TRBV18 to TRBJ1-4; possible D gene TRBD1, 6 bases. This sequence was found in a human donor in good health. The specimen was T cells isolated from PBMCs. CDR3 in DNA: TGTGCCAGCTCACCGTGGCAAACAGGGGAAAAACTGTTTTTT. It yields the protein CASSPWQTGEKLFF.